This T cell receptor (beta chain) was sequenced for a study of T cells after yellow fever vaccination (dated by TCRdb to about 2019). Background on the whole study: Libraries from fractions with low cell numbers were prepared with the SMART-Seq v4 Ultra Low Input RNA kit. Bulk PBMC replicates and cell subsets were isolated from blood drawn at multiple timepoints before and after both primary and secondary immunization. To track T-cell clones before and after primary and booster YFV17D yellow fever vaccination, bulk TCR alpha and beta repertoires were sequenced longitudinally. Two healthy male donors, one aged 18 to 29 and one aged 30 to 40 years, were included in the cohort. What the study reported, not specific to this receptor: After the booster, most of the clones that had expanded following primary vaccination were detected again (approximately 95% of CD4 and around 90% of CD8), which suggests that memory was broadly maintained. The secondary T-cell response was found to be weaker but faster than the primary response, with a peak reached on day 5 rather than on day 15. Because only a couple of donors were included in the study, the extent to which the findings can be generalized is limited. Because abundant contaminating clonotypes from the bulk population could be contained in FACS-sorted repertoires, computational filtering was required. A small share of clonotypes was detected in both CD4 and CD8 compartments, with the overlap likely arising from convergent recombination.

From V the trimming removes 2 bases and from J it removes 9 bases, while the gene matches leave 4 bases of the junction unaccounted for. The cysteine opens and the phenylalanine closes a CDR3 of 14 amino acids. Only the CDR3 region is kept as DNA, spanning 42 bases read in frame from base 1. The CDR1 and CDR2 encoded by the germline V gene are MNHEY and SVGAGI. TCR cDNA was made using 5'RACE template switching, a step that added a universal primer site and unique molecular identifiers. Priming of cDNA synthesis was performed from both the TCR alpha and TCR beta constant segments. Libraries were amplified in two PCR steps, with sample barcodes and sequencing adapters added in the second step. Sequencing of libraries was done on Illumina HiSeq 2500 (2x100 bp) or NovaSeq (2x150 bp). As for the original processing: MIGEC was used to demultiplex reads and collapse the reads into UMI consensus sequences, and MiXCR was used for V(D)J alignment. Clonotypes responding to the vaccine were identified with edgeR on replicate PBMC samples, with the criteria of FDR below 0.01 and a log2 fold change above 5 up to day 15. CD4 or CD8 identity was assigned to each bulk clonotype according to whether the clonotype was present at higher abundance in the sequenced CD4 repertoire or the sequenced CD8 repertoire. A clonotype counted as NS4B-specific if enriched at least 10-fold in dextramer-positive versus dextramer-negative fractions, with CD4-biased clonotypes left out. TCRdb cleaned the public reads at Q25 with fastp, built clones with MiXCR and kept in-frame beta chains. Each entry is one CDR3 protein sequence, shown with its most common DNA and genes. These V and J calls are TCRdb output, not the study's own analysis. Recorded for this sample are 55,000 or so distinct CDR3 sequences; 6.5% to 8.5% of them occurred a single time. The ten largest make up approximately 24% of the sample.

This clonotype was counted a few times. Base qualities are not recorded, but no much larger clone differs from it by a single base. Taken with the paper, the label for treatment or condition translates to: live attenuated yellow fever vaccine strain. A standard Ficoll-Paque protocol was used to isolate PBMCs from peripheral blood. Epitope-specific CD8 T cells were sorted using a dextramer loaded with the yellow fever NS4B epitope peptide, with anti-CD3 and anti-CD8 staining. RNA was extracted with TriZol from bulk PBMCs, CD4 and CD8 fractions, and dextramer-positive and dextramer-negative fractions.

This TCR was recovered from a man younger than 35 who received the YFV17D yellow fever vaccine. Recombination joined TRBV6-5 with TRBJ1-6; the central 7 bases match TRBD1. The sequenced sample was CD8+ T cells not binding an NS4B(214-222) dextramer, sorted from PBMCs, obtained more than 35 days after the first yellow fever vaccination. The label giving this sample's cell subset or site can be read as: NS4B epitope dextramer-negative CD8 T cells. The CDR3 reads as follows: CASSYQGVGSPLHF. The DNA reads TGTGCCAGCAGTTACCAGGGGGTGGGTTCACCCCTCCACTTT.